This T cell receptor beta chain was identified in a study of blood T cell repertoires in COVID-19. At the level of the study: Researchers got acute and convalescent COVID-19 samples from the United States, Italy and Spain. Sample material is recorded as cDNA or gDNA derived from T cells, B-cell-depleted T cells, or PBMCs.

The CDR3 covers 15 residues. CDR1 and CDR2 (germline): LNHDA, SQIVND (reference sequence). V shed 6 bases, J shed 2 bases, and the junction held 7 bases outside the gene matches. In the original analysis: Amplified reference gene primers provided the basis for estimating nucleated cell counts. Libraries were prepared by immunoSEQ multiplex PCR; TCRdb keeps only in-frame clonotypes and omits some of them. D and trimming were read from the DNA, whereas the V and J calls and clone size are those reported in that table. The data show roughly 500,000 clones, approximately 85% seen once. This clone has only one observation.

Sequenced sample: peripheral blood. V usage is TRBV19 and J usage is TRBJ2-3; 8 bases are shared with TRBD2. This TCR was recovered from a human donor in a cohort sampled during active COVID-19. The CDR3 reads CASRVAGTPTDTQYF. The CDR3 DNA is TGTGCCAGTAGGGTAGCGGGAACTCCCACAGATACGCAGTATTTT. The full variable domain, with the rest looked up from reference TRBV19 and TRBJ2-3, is DGGITQSPKYLFRKEGQNVTLSCEQNLNHDAMYWYRQDPGQGLRLIYYSQIVNDFQKGDIAEGYSVSREKKESFPLTVTSAQKNPTAFYLCASRVAGTPTDTQYFGPGTRLTVL.